Below are 28 T cell receptor beta chains sequenced from a single sample in a study of blood T cell repertoires in COVID-19. Sequencing was performed with immunoSEQ multiplex PCR; in TCRdb, only in-frame clones are kept and a portion is missing. The data contain 410,000 or so clones, 70% to 90% of them singletons. Sequencing used peripheral blood. The receptor source for this set is a woman aged 40 to 55 with COVID-19, enrolled during active disease.

The J gene is TRBJ2-1, the V gene TRBV9; no firm D call. V was shortened by 3 bases and J by 9 bases, with 7 bases between the two germline ends. The CDR3 runs to 11 residues. Germline V gives CDR1 SGDLS, CDR2 YYNGEE. The CDR3 region has the DNA TGTGCCAGCAGCGAATCAGTTGAGCAGTTCTTC. Residues: CASSESVEQFF.

This clone was detected only once. The chain has TRBV6-6 and TRBJ1-1; 9 bases fit TRBD1. The junction had 21 bases not matched to a gene; V was cut back by 5 bases and J by 8 bases. The CDR3 contains 18 residues. Germline V CDR1 and CDR2: MNHNY, SVGAGI (reference sequence). CDR3 sequence: CASSPGQGAGGRPKEAFF. The CDR3 region has the DNA TGTGCCAGCAGTCCGGGACAGGGCGCCGGAGGACGGCCGAAAGAAGCTTTCTTT.

The rearrangement joins TRBV28 to TRBJ1-1, with 11 bases fitting TRBD1. This CDR3 spans 15 amino acids. CDR1 and CDR2 (germline): MDHEN, SYDVKM. J was trimmed by 7 bases and V by 5 bases; bases with no gene match: 9. The CDR3 DNA is TGTGCCAGCAGTGTCCCGGGACAGGGGGGCGGTGAAGCTTTCTTT. This gives the protein CASSVPGQGGGEAFF.

The chain carries TRBV7-2 and TRBJ2-7; D uncertain. V lost 3 bases and J 3 bases, leaving 9 bases between the germline ends. CDR1 is SGHTA, CDR2 FQGNSA, per germline. CDR3 length equals 13 residues. The CDR3: CASSFSSYYEQYF. CDR3 DNA sequence: TGTGCCAGCAGCTTCTCTTCGTACTACGAGCAGTACTTC.

The chain carries TRBV29-1 and TRBJ2-5; 7 bases agree with TRBD2. CDR1 and CDR2 (germline): SQVTM, ANQGSEA. CDR3 length: 12 residues. V was pared by 7 bases and J by 5 bases, with 7 bases of the junction left unmatched. CDR3 protein: CSARRGSETQYF. The CDR3 bases are TGCAGCGCCCGGCGGGGGTCGGAGACCCAGTACTTC.

The chain carries TRBV6-2 or TRBV6-3 and TRBJ2-2; D not certain. This CDR3 is built from 13 residues. V lost 4 bases to trimming and J lost 5 bases, with 8 bases between them. Germline CDR1 and CDR2: MNHEY and SVGEGT. Here the CDR3 reads CASSSTETGELFF. In nucleotides, the CDR3 is TGTGCCAGCAGTTCTACAGAGACCGGGGAGCTGTTTTTT.

This chain connects TRBV4-2 to TRBJ2-7; 8 bases are a match to TRBD2. Germline V lookup: CDR1 LGHNA, CDR2 YNFKEQ. The CDR3 contains 16 residues. With V trimmed by 3 bases and J by 6 bases, 13 bases remained unmatched. The chain's CDR3 is CASSQSAGGTSLEQYF. The DNA of the CDR3 is TGTGCCAGCAGCCAGTCGGCGGGTGGGACTAGTCTCGAGCAGTACTTC.

The chain employs TRBV7-9 and TRBJ2-7; the match to TRBD1 covers 11 bases. V shed 4 bases and J 3 bases; nucleotides not matched to a gene: 2. Germline-derived CDR1 and CDR2 are SEHNR and FQNEAQ (reference sequence). The CDR3 length is 14 residues. Here the CDR3 reads CASSWGQGVYEQYF. The CDR3 nucleotides read TGTGCCAGCAGCTGGGGACAGGGGGTCTACGAGCAGTACTTC.

The rearrangement links TRBV16 to TRBJ1-5, with D unclear. In germline, CDR1 is KGHSY, CDR2 FQNENV. V shed 4 bases and J shed 2 bases, with 9 bases lying between them. CDR3 length: 14 amino acids. The CDR3 nucleotides read TGTGCCAGCAGCCCCCAAGAGGGCAATCAGCCCCAGCATTTT. It is translated as CASSPQEGNQPQHF. The full variable domain, with the rest looked up from reference TRBV16 and TRBJ1-5, is GEEVAQTPKHLVRGEGQKAKLYCAPIKGHSYVFWYQQVLKNEFKFLISFQNENVFDETGMPKERFSAKCLPNSPCSLEIQATKLEDSAVYFCASSPQEGNQPQHFGDGTRLSIL.

The rearrangement uses TRBV5-1 and TRBJ2-5; no definite D call. The V end lost 0 bases, the J end lost 5 bases, and 8 bases lay between the germline ends. The CDR3 runs to 13 residues. From germline, CDR1 is SGHRS and CDR2 YFSETQ. This CDR3 is CASSLGPRETQYF. The CDR3 DNA follows: TGCGCCAGCAGCTTGGGGCCGCGGGAGACCCAGTACTTC.

This chain joins TRBV30 and TRBJ1-2, with D maybe TRBD1 (5 bases). The V gene lost 5 bases and the J gene lost 5 bases, with 12 bases spanning the gap. In germline, CDR1 is GTSNPN, CDR2 SVGIG (reference sequence). CDR3 size: 12 residues. The CDR3 nucleotides read TGTGCCTGGGAACGGGGGGAATATGGCTACACCTTC. This gives the protein CAWERGEYGYTF.

In its sample, this clone was seen a few times. The rearrangement links TRBV30 to TRBJ1-5, with 9 bases aligning to TRBD1. Germline V gene sequence: CDR1 GTSNPN, CDR2 SVGIG (reference sequence). The V gene end was trimmed by 2 bases and the J gene end by 0 bases; junction bases not matched to a gene: 2. The CDR3 runs to 15 residues. CDR3 sequence: CAWSPGQGSNQPQHF. Written as DNA, the CDR3 is TGTGCCTGGAGTCCGGGACAGGGTAGCAATCAGCCCCAGCATTTT.

Concerning this clone: The sample holds other DNA sequences that translate to the same CDR3. CDR3: CASSLAGTDTQYF. For the CDR3, the DNA is TGTGCCAGCAGTTTGGCAGGCACAGATACGCAGTATTTT. The V call is TRBV12-3 or TRBV12-4, the J call TRBJ2-3; D gene uncertain. V lost 3 bases to trimming and J lost 1 base, with 5 bases between them. The CDR3 totals 13 residues.

This rearrangement joins TRBV6-2 or TRBV6-3 to TRBJ2-1; 9 bases are shared with TRBD2. The CDR3 covers 16 residues. The germline V gene has CDR1 MNHEY and CDR2 SVGEGT. V shed 5 bases and J 3 bases; nucleotides not matched to a gene: 8. The CDR3 bases are TGTGCCAGCAGTGTTTTAGCGGGAGTAGGCTACAATGAGCAGTTCTTC. Translation gives CASSVLAGVGYNEQFF.

This clone was seen only once. The chain couples TRBV27 to TRBJ1-2; 9 positions agree with TRBD1. Germline V gene sequence: CDR1 MNHEY, CDR2 SMNVEV (reference sequence). The V segment lost 6 bases and the J segment 6 bases; nucleotides outside the gene matches: 11. The CDR3 extends over 15 amino acids. This CDR3 is CASSPFMDRGDGYTF. The CDR3 DNA follows: TGTGCCAGCAGCCCATTTATGGACAGGGGTGATGGCTACACCTTC.

Here the CDR3 reads CASSQDWTGSTHGAKNIQYF. Here the CDR3 DNA reads TGCGCCAGCAGCCAAGATTGGACAGGGAGTACGCACGGAGCCAAAAACATTCAGTACTTC. V gene TRBV4-3 combines with J gene TRBJ2-4, with 8 bases fitting TRBD1. The CDR3 runs 20 residues. V dropped 0 bases and J dropped 0; count of bases not matched to a gene: 13. CDR1 is LGHNA and CDR2 is YSLEER in the germline V gene.

The chain combines TRBV7-8 with TRBJ1-1; 7 bases agree with TRBD1. CDR1 is SGHVS, CDR2 FQNEAQ, per germline. The CDR3 consists of 16 residues. The ends lost 3 bases at V and 3 bases at J; junction bases unmatched: 10. CDR3 sequence (DNA): TGTGCCAGCAGCTTCGACAGGGTTTATGGAGACACTGAAGCTTTCTTT. The encoded protein is CASSFDRVYGDTEAFF.

The chain combines TRBV30 with TRBJ2-5; TRBD2 matches 10 bases. Germline lookup yields CDR1 GTSNPN and CDR2 SVGIG (reference sequence). The CDR3 spans 15 residues. Germline trimming cut 5 bases from V and 1 base from J; bases unmatched to any gene: 7. In DNA, the CDR3 is TGTGCCTGGGGAGTAGCGGGGGGTTCCCAAGAGACCCAGTACTTC. Its protein product is CAWGVAGGSQETQYF.

The chain is built from TRBV7-3 and TRBJ1-2; 9 bases match TRBD1. Germline V gene lookup returns CDR1 SGHTA and CDR2 FQGTGA. The trim removed 4 bases at V and 6 bases at J, leaving 6 bases unmatched. The CDR3 covers 14 residues. The CDR3 bases are TGTGCCAGCAGCTCGACAGGGGGTTCAGATGGCTACACCTTC. It translates to CASSSTGGSDGYTF.

The chain is built from TRBV6-5 and TRBJ1-1, with 8 bases fitting TRBD1. Germline V gene sequence: CDR1 MNHEY, CDR2 SVGAGI. The CDR3 contains 15 residues. The V gene end was trimmed by 3 bases and the J gene end by 6 bases; junction bases not matched to a gene: 9. The chain's CDR3 is CASSYNGQGAPEAFF. The CDR3 DNA follows: TGTGCCAGCAGTTATAACGGACAGGGAGCGCCTGAAGCTTTCTTT.

The gene calls are TRBV4-3 and TRBJ2-7; 9 bases map to TRBD2. After removal of 1 base from V and 4 bases from J, the junction contained 5 bases not matched to a gene. The V gene's germline CDR1 is LGHNA and CDR2 YSLEER. This CDR3 is built from 15 residues. The CDR3 coding sequence is TGCGCCAGCAGCCAAGTAGCGGGAGAGGAGTACGAGCAGTACTTC. This gives the protein CASSQVAGEEYEQYF.

The rearrangement joins TRBV6-2 or TRBV6-3 to TRBJ2-4; unclear D gene. Trimming left V 6 bases short and J 0 bases short, with 6 bases between. The CDR3 has 13 amino acids. Per the germline V gene, CDR1 is MNHEY and CDR2 is SVGEGT. The CDR3 loop is CASSAVAKNIQYF. DNA of the CDR3: TGTGCCAGCAGCGCGGTAGCCAAAAACATTCAGTACTTC.

The rearrangement links TRBV27 to TRBJ2-7; the match to TRBD1 covers 9 bases. This CDR3 is built from 16 residues. Trimming at V came to 3 bases and at J to 0 bases, leaving 6 bases not matched to a gene. Germline CDR1 MNHEY, CDR2 SMNVEV (reference sequence). CDR3 residues: CASSFGDRVFSYEQYF. The CDR3 DNA reads as TGTGCCAGCAGTTTTGGGGACAGGGTCTTCTCCTACGAGCAGTACTTC.

In DNA, the CDR3 is TGTGCCAGCAGCGTAGAAGGAAGCGGGGGGGCCGCAGATACGCAGTATTTT. Its translation is CASSVEGSGGAADTQYF. J is TRBJ2-3 and V is TRBV9; 10 bases line up with TRBD2. The V and J ends lost 0 bases and 4 bases, in that order; junction bases with no gene match: 8. Germline-derived CDR1 and CDR2 are SGDLS and YYNGEE. This CDR3 spans 17 amino acids.

The chain employs TRBV6-5 and TRBJ1-1; 7 bases map to TRBD1. CDR1 MNHEY and CDR2 SVGAGI come from the germline V gene. With 8 bases clipped from V and 0 bases from J, the junction kept 6 bases outside the gene matches. The CDR3 totals 14 residues. This CDR3 reads CASGKGTVNTEAFF. The CDR3 DNA is TGTGCCAGCGGAAAAGGGACAGTGAACACTGAAGCTTTCTTT.

V is TRBV6-6 and J is TRBJ2-5, with 7 bases fitting TRBD1. This CDR3 has 15 residues. J lost 4 bases, V lost 6 bases, and 11 bases had no gene match. CDR1 MNHNY and CDR2 SVGAGI come from the germline V gene (reference sequence). As DNA, the CDR3 is TGTGCCAGCAGCCCAACACAGGGGCAGCGAGAGACCCAGTACTTC. Translation gives CASSPTQGQRETQYF.

J is TRBJ2-7 and V is TRBV18; 10 nucleotides agree with TRBD2. V lost 4 bases, J lost 5 bases, and 20 bases stayed unmatched. Germline lookup yields CDR1 KGHSH and CDR2 LQKENI. The CDR3 contains 19 residues. CDR3 amino acids: CASSHLESSGSGLGHEQYF. The CDR3 DNA follows: TGTGCCAGCTCACACCTGGAGTCTAGCGGGAGTGGCCTAGGCCACGAGCAGTACTTC. Using reference TRBV18 and TRBJ2-7 for the parts outside the CDR3, the full variable domain is NAGVMQNPRHLVRRRGQEARLRCSPMKGHSHVYWYRQLPEEGLKFMVYLQKENIIDESGMPKERFSAEFPKEGPSILRIQQVVRGDSAAYFCASSHLESSGSGLGHEQYFGPGTRLTVT.

This chain links TRBV29-1 with TRBJ1-4, with D perhaps matching TRBD1 (6 bases). Trimming cost V 6 bases and J 0 bases, with 11 bases left between them. The CDR3 runs 14 residues. Looked up from germline, CDR1 is SQVTM and CDR2 is ANQGSEA. CDR3: CSVGALATNEKLFF. The CDR3 DNA reads TGCAGCGTGGGGGCACTTGCAACTAATGAAAAACTGTTTTTT.